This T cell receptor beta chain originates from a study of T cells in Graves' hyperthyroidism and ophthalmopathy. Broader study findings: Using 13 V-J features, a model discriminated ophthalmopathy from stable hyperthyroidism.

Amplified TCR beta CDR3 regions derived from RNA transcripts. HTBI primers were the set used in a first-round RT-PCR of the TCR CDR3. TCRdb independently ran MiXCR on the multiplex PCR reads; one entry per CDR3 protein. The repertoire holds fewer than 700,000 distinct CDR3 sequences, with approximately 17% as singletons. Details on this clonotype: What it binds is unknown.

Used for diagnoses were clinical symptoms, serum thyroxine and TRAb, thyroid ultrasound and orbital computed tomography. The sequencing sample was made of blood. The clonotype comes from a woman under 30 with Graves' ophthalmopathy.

The CDR3 coding sequence is TGTGCCAGCAGCTTAAGACCGGGACTAGCGGGAGTTGATGAGCAGTTCTTC. The encoded protein is CASSLRPGLAGVDEQFF. The chain joins TRBV7-9 to TRBJ2-1, with 14 positions matching TRBD2. There are 17 residues in the CDR3. Per the germline V gene, CDR1 is SEHNR and CDR2 is FQNEAQ (reference sequence). V lost 2 bases and J lost 8; bases outside the gene matches: 8.